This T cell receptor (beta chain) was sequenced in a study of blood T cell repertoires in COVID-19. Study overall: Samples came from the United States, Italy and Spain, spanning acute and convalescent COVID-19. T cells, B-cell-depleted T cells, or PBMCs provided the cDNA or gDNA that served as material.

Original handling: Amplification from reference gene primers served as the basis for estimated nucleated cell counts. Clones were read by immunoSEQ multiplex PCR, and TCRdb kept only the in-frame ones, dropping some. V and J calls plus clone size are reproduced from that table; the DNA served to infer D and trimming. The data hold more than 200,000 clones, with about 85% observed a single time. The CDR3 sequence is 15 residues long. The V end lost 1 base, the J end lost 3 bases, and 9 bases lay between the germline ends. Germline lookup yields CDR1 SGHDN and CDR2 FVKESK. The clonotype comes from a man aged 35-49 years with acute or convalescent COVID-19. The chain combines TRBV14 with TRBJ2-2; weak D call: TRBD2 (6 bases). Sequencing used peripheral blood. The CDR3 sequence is CASSQVGGYTGELFF. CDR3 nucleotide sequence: TGTGCCAGCAGCCAAGTTGGAGGGTACACCGGGGAGCTGTTTTTT.